Shown below are 31 T cell receptor beta chains from a single sample sequenced in a study of cytomegalovirus exposure and HLA in healthy donors. 60 Vbeta and 13 Jbeta primers were used in PCR. Sequenced by immunoSEQ multiplex PCR; TCRdb stores in-frame clones only, minus some. The sample carries 100,000 to 150,000 clones, approximately 68% recorded once. The sequenced material came from PBMCs. Receptor source: a man aged 25-40 years in good health and CMV-seropositive.

This chain connects TRBV28 to TRBJ1-2, with 8 bases aligning to TRBD1. The CDR3 runs 17 residues. Losses at the gene ends were 5 bases for V and 4 bases for J; bases not matched to a gene: 15. The V gene's germline CDR1 is MDHEN and CDR2 SYDVKM. CDR3 protein: CASSPYRTGKLGYGYTF. The CDR3 DNA follows: TGTGCCAGCAGTCCTTACCGGACAGGGAAGTTGGGCTATGGCTACACCTTC.

This clone was found a few times. The chain recombines TRBV5-4 with TRBJ2-7, with D perhaps TRBD2 (6 bases). Trimming stripped 4 bases from V and 1 base from J, with 12 bases between. The CDR3 has 14 residues. CDR1 is SGHNT, CDR2 YYREEE, per germline (reference sequence). CDR3 DNA sequence: TGTGCCAGCAGCCCCGCGACTAGGTCCTACGAGCAGTACTTC. Translated: CASSPATRSYEQYF.

The V and J genes are TRBV5-1 and TRBJ2-7; 7 nucleotides align to TRBD2. Germline trimming cut 0 bases from V and 5 bases from J; bases unmatched to any gene: 8. CDR1 and CDR2 from the germline V gene are SGHRS and YFSETQ. CDR3 size: 15 residues. CDR3 loop: CASSLAGGPFNEQYF. CDR3 coding DNA: TGCGCCAGCAGCTTGGCGGGAGGCCCTTTCAACGAGCAGTACTTC.

The chain joins TRBV6-1 to TRBJ1-2, with 8 bases aligning to TRBD1. The CDR3 contains 15 residues. CDR1 and CDR2 (germline): MNHNS, SASEGT. V was pared by 6 bases and J by 7 bases, with 13 bases of the junction left unmatched. The CDR3 coding sequence is TGTGCCAGCAGCAACGGCGGACAGGGATTGGTTGGCTACACCTTC. Residues: CASSNGGQGLVGYTF.

The chain joins TRBV11-2 to TRBJ2-1; D gene unclear. Germline V gives CDR1 SGHAT, CDR2 FQNNGV. With 0 bases removed from V and 1 base from J, the gap between germline ends came to 7 bases. CDR3 length equals 15 residues. As DNA, the CDR3 is TGTGCCAGCAGCTTAGACCCCGGTTCCTACAATGAGCAGTTCTTC. Translating gives CASSLDPGSYNEQFF.

Only a few counts were recorded for this clone. This sequence joins TRBV29-1 and TRBJ2-3; the match to TRBD2 covers 12 bases. The CDR3 extends over 17 amino acids. V trimming: 1 base; J trimming: 1 base; junction bases outside the gene matches: 6. Germline-derived CDR1 and CDR2 are SQVTM and ANQGSEA. CDR3 DNA: TGCAGCGTTGAAGGGGGGACTAGCGGGCTGGGCACAGATACGCAGTATTTT. Amino acids: CSVEGGTSGLGTDTQYF.

The chain couples TRBV5-1 to TRBJ2-3; 8 nucleotides align to TRBD1. Germline V lookup: CDR1 SGHRS, CDR2 YFSETQ. The CDR3 spans 16 residues. The V and J ends lost 4 bases and 1 base, in that order; junction bases with no gene match: 8. The CDR3 spells CASSPTVTGGTDTQYF. In nucleotides, the CDR3 is TGCGCCAGCAGCCCCACTGTGACAGGGGGCACAGATACGCAGTATTTT.

CDR3 DNA sequence: TGTGCCAGTAGACTCTCTTCTTGCGGGAGGATATACTACGAGCAGTACTTC. It specifies CASRLSSCGRIYYEQYF. This chain uses TRBV19 with TRBJ2-7; 8 bases are shared with TRBD2. Germline lookup yields CDR1 LNHDA and CDR2 SQIVND (reference sequence). The junction had 16 bases not matched to a gene; V was cut back by 6 bases and J by 3 bases. There are 17 residues in the CDR3.

V and J are TRBV19 and TRBJ1-1, with unresolved D. Trimming left V 4 bases short and J 4 bases short, with 22 bases between. Looked up from germline, CDR1 is LNHDA and CDR2 is SQIVND (reference sequence). The CDR3 covers 17 residues. CDR3 sequence reads: CASSKFSPEGLSTEAFF. CDR3 sequence (DNA): TGTGCCAGTAGTAAATTTTCTCCGGAGGGATTGAGCACTGAAGCTTTCTTT.

The V call is TRBV4-1, the J call TRBJ2-1; a possible D gene is TRBD1 (6 bases). With 6 bases removed from V and 3 bases from J, the gap between germline ends came to 15 bases. The CDR3 spans 15 residues. From germline, CDR1 is MGHRA and CDR2 YSYEKL. The CDR3 region has the DNA TGCGCCAGCAGTCTAAACAGGGACCACTACAATGAGCAGTTCTTC. Translation gives CASSLNRDHYNEQFF.

The chain carries TRBV10-3 and TRBJ2-3; 8 bases match TRBD1. Per the germline V gene, CDR1 is ENHRY and CDR2 is SYGVKD. Germline trimming cut 11 bases from V and 1 base from J; bases unmatched to any gene: 20. The CDR3 is made up of 18 amino acids. The chain's CDR3 is CALPKGPPTGAGTDTQYF. CDR3 bases: TGTGCCCTACCGAAAGGCCCCCCGACAGGGGCCGGCACAGATACGCAGTATTTT.

The chain carries TRBV28 and TRBJ2-5, with 8 bases fitting TRBD1. CDR3 size: 16 residues. V lost 6 bases to trimming and J lost 5 bases; unmatched junction nucleotides: 14. In germline, CDR1 is MDHEN, CDR2 SYDVKM. CDR3: CASSLPQQTGEETQYF. The CDR3 DNA is TGTGCCAGCAGCCTACCTCAACAGACAGGGGAGGAGACCCAGTACTTC.

The chain couples TRBV30 to TRBJ1-2; D uncertain. This CDR3 has 16 amino acids. CDR1 and CDR2 (germline): GTSNPN, SVGIG (reference sequence). V was cut by 2 bases and J by 5 bases, with 21 bases left in between. The CDR3 bases are TGTGCCTGGAGTCTCCTTGGGAGGGTCCTCAGTTATGGCTACACCTTC. This codes for CAWSLLGRVLSYGYTF.

This chain connects TRBV27 to TRBJ2-1, with 13 bases lining up with TRBD2. Germline V lookup: CDR1 MNHEY, CDR2 SMNVEV (reference sequence). CDR3 length: 16 amino acids. After removal of 1 base from V and 9 bases from J, the junction contained 6 bases not matched to a gene. CDR3 sequence: CASSLFRLAGGGEQFF. The CDR3 DNA follows: TGTGCCAGCAGTTTATTCCGACTAGCGGGAGGCGGTGAGCAGTTCTTC.

In its sample, this clone was seen once. V and J are TRBV7-3 and TRBJ1-2; D unclear. CDR3 length: 13 amino acids. Germline CDR1 SGHTA, CDR2 FQGTGA. V was pared by 2 bases and J by 6 bases, with 10 bases between. CDR3 residues: CASSLAESDGYTF. For the CDR3, the DNA is TGTGCCAGCAGCTTAGCCGAGTCGGATGGCTACACCTTC. Full variable domain (rest looked up from reference TRBV7-3 and TRBJ1-2): GAGVSQTPSNKVTEKGKYVELRCDPISGHTALYWYRQSLGQGPEFLIYFQGTGAADDSGLPNDRFFAVRPEGSVSTLKIQRTERGDSAVYLCASSLAESDGYTFGSGTRLTVV.

Regarding this clone: A read error may produce the germline difference seen at one junction end. The J gene is TRBJ1-4, the V gene TRBV28; 7 nucleotides match TRBD1. Per germline, CDR1 MDHEN and CDR2 SYDVKM. This CDR3 region has 12 residues. The CDR3 nucleotides read TGTGCCAGCAGTTTAAGTACGGGACAGAAAGGTTTT. As protein: CASSLSTGQKGF.

The genes are TRBV7-8 and TRBJ2-1; TRBD2 agrees at 12 bases. V trimming: 5 bases; J trimming: 4 bases; junction bases outside the gene matches: 18. This CDR3 is built from 20 residues. Germline CDR1 SGHVS, CDR2 FQNEAQ. The CDR3 nucleotides read TGTGCCAGCAGCCCACTAAGGGCGGCTAGCGGGAGGGGGAGGTACAATGAGCAGTTCTTC. It translates to CASSPLRAASGRGRYNEQFF.

This clone showed up just a few times. J is TRBJ2-7 and V is TRBV28; 10 bases are a match to TRBD2. V gave up 1 base and J gave up 3 bases; unmatched junction bases: 9. The length of the CDR3 is 17 residues. CDR1 and CDR2 (germline): MDHEN, SYDVKM. CDR3 sequence: CASSLSPGLALSYEQYF. DNA for the CDR3: TGTGCCAGCAGTTTATCGCCGGGACTAGCGTTGAGCTACGAGCAGTACTTC.

The genes are TRBV4-1 and TRBJ2-1, with D maybe TRBD2 (6 bases). This CDR3 is built from 19 residues. Germline values: CDR1 MGHRA, CDR2 YSYEKL. V was clipped by 0 bases and J by 4 bases, with 22 bases between them. CDR3 protein: CASSQEPPSPRGEYNEQFF. The CDR3 DNA is TGCGCCAGCAGCCAAGAACCACCCAGCCCGCGGGGTGAATACAATGAGCAGTTCTTC.

Here the CDR3 reads CASTRERISNQPQHF. As DNA, the CDR3 is TGCGCCAGCACCCGGGAACGGATTAGCAATCAGCCCCAGCATTTT. The genes are TRBV4-1 and TRBJ1-5; the D is unclear. V was clipped by 7 bases and J by 0 bases, with 13 bases between them. The CDR3 is made up of 15 amino acids. The germline CDR1 and CDR2 sequences are MGHRA and YSYEKL.

CDR3 region: CASSLKNWGLDGYTF. The CDR3 nucleotides read TGTGCCAGCAGTTTAAAGAATTGGGGGCTAGACGGCTACACCTTC. The V and J genes are TRBV27 and TRBJ1-2; a possible D gene is TRBD1 (6 bases). This CDR3 region has 15 residues. Trimming left V 2 bases short and J 8 bases short, with 18 bases between. Looked up from germline, CDR1 is MNHEY and CDR2 is SMNVEV (reference sequence).

The V and J genes are TRBV2 and TRBJ2-2, with 7 bases matching TRBD1. The length of the CDR3 is 15 residues. Trimming cost V 5 bases and J 0 bases; bases outside gene matches: 3. CDR1 and CDR2 (germline): SNHLY, FYNNEI. As DNA, the CDR3 is TGTGCCAGCAGTAGGACAGGACCGAACACCGGGGAGCTGTTTTTT. It specifies CASSRTGPNTGELFF.

This chain joins TRBV2 and TRBJ2-5, with 10 bases fitting TRBD2. The CDR3 is 16 amino acids. J lost 4 bases, V lost 3 bases, and 8 bases had no gene match. Germline V gene sequence: CDR1 SNHLY, CDR2 FYNNEI. This CDR3 is CASSERVAGGRETQYF. CDR3 in DNA: TGTGCCAGCAGTGAGAGGGTAGCGGGAGGCCGAGAGACCCAGTACTTC. The full variable domain, completed using reference TRBV2 and TRBJ2-5, is EPEVTQTPSHQVTQMGQEVILRCVPISNHLYFYWYRQILGQKVEFLVSFYNNEISEKSEIFDDQFSVERPDGSNFTLKIRSTKLEDSAMYFCASSERVAGGRETQYFGPGTRLLVL.

The rearrangement joins TRBV6-5 to TRBJ2-5; possibly TRBD1 for D (5 bases). The J call is in doubt because the DNA end fits TRBJ2-7 better. The CDR3 sequence is 14 residues long. CDR1 and CDR2 (germline): MNHEY, SVGAGI. The CDR3 sequence: CASSYSTAAYEQYF. CDR3 in DNA: TGTGCCAGCAGTTACTCGACAGCCGCCTACGAGCAGTACTTC.

V usage is TRBV13 and J usage is TRBJ1-6; perhaps TRBD1 as D (5 bases). This CDR3 is 14 amino acids long. Germline V gene sequence: CDR1 PRHDT, CDR2 FYEKMQ (reference sequence). V gave up 5 bases and J gave up 7 bases, with 12 bases separating them. The CDR3 loop is CASSQTAENSPLHF. The CDR3 bases are TGTGCCAGCAGCCAGACAGCCGAGAATTCACCCCTCCACTTT.

This clone came up a few times. The chain couples TRBV14 to TRBJ2-1; 12 nucleotides agree with TRBD2. The CDR3 has 19 amino acids. Unmatched junction bases numbered 13, after V lost 2 bases and J lost 5 bases. Per germline, CDR1 SGHDN and CDR2 FVKESK. CDR3 bases: TGTGCCAGCAGCCAAACCGGGACTAGCGGGCGATATAGCGACAATGAGCAGTTCTTC. Amino acids: CASSQTGTSGRYSDNEQFF.

V usage is TRBV16 and J usage is TRBJ1-5; D is possibly TRBD1 (5 bases). This CDR3 has 12 amino acids. CDR1 and CDR2 from the germline V gene are KGHSY and FQNENV. V lost 4 bases and J 5 bases, leaving 6 bases between the germline ends. Written as DNA, the CDR3 is TGTGCCAGCAGCCTAGGGGATCAGCCCCAGCATTTT. This sequence encodes CASSLGDQPQHF.

The V and J genes are TRBV7-8 and TRBJ2-2, with D possibly TRBD2 on 6 matching bases. The CDR3 is made up of 13 amino acids. Trimming pared 1 base from V and 6 bases from J, leaving 6 bases between. Germline V gene lookup returns CDR1 SGHVS and CDR2 FQNEAQ. The CDR3 DNA is TGTGCCAGCAGCTTAGTAGCGGCCGGGGAGCTGTTTTTT. Translated, it gives CASSLVAAGELFF.

The chain is built from TRBV6-6 and TRBJ2-1, with TRBD1 matching 8 bases. J lost 4 bases, V lost 5 bases, and 10 bases had no gene match. The germline V gene encodes CDR1 MNHNY and CDR2 SVGAGI (reference sequence). CDR3 length: 16 amino acids. CDR3 protein: CASSTSGGAVYNEQFF. In nucleotides, the CDR3 is TGTGCCAGCAGTACCTCAGGGGGCGCGGTTTACAATGAGCAGTTCTTC.

The V gene is TRBV28, the J gene TRBJ2-1, with D possibly TRBD2 on 5 matching bases. V was trimmed by 7 bases and J by 3 bases, leaving 7 bases between them. CDR1 and CDR2 (germline): MDHEN, SYDVKM. The CDR3 consists of 12 residues. The CDR3 loop is CASTGNYNEQFF. The CDR3 DNA sequence: TGTGCCAGCACGGGGAACTACAATGAGCAGTTCTTC.

This clone was observed a few times. V and J are TRBV27 and TRBJ2-3; D ambiguous. The CDR3 sequence is 14 residues long. Germline V gives CDR1 MNHEY, CDR2 SMNVEV (reference sequence). The V gene lost 2 bases and the J gene lost 2 bases, with 8 bases spanning the gap. The DNA of the CDR3 is TGTGCCAGCAGTTTAGCGGCAGACACAGATACGCAGTATTTT. Encoded protein: CASSLAADTDTQYF.